What follows is one T cell receptor beta chain and its context. These data are taken from a study of T-cell memory formation after mild COVID-19. CDR3 size: 16 residues. Germline CDR1 is SGHVS and CDR2 is FNYEAQ. V was clipped by 1 base and J by 6 bases, with 16 bases between them. A single record per CDR3 protein comes from TCRdb applying MiXCR to the 5' RACE reads. The repertoire holds 250,000 to 300,000 distinct CDR3 sequences, 15% to 20% seen once, with roughly 20% in the top ten. This clonotype was obtained from a man aged 18-30 years who had mild COVID-19 (a few samples of this study predate the infection). Cell type and time point are not known. The material sequenced was PBMCs or a T cell subset sorted from them (not recorded which). This chain connects TRBV7-6 to TRBJ2-4, with no clear D. The CDR3 here is CASSLEGFGGGNIQYF. The CDR3 DNA is TGTGCCAGCAGCTTAGAGGGTTTTGGTGGCGGAAACATTCAGTACTTC.